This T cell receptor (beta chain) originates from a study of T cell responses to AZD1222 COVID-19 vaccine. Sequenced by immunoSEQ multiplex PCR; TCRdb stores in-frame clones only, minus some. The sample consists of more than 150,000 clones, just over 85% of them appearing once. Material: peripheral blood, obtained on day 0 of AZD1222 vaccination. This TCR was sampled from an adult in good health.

The CDR3 sequence is CASSVPSGRTHTGELFF. CDR3 bases: TGTGCCAGCAGCGTCCCTAGCGGGAGGACCCACACCGGGGAGCTGTTTTTT. The chain combines TRBV9 with TRBJ2-2; 11 bases fit TRBD2. Germline V lookup: CDR1 SGDLS, CDR2 YYNGEE. The CDR3 is 17 amino acids. V dropped 2 bases and J dropped 3; count of bases not matched to a gene: 6. Complete variable domain (other parts from reference TRBV9 and TRBJ2-2): DSGVTQTPKHLITATGQRVTLRCSPRSGDLSVYWYQQSLDQGLQFLIQYYNGEERAKGNILERFSAQQFPDLHSELNLSSLELGDSALYFCASSVPSGRTHTGELFFGEGSRLTVL.